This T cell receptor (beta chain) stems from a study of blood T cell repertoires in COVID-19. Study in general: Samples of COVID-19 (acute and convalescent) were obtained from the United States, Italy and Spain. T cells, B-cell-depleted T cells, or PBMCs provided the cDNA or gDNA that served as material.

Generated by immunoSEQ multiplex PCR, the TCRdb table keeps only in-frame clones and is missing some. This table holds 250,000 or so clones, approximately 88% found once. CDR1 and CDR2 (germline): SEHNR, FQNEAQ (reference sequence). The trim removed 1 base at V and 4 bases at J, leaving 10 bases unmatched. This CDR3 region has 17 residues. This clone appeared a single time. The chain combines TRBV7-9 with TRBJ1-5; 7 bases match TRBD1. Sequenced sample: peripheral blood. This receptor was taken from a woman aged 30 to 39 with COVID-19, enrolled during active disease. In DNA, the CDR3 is TGTGCCAGCAGCTTAGGGGGAACAGGGGTAGGAAATCAGCCCCAGCATTTT. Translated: CASSLGGTGVGNQPQHF.